This TCR beta chain was documented in a study of blood T cell repertoires in COVID-19. On the study more broadly: Researchers got acute and convalescent COVID-19 samples from the United States, Italy and Spain. Nucleic acid was either cDNA or gDNA, and it came from T cells, B-cell-depleted T cells, or PBMCs.

Original analysis: The authors estimated nucleated cell counts from reference gene primer amplification. TCRdb's copy holds only in-frame clones and misses some; the assay was immunoSEQ multiplex PCR. V and J calls and clone size are copied from that table; D and trimming were computed from the DNA. Of some 70,000 clones listed, 85% to 90% are singletons. Trimming removed 0 bases at V and 0 bases at J, with 12 bases between. Germline-derived CDR1 and CDR2 are SGDLS and YYNGEE. The CDR3 runs 16 residues. This TCR came from a man in his sixties with acute or convalescent COVID-19. The genes are TRBV9 and TRBJ1-1, with no clear D. Sequencing used peripheral blood. The CDR3 region is CASSVAGGHLNTEAFF. CDR3 bases: TGTGCCAGCAGCGTAGCCGGCGGGCATTTGAACACTGAAGCTTTCTTT.